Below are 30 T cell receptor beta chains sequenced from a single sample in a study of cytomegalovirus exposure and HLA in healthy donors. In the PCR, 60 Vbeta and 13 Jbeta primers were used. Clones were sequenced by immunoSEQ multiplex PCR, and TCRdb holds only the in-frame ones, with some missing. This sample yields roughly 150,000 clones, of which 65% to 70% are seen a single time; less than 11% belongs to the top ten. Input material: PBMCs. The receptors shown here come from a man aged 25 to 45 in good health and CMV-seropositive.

The CDR3 sequence: CASSWDRESGEQYF. DNA of the CDR3: TGTGCCAGCTCGTGGGACAGGGAGTCGGGTGAGCAGTACTTC. The genes are TRBV18 and TRBJ2-7; 9 bases are a match to TRBD1. This CDR3 has 14 residues. Germline trimming cut 6 bases from V and 7 bases from J; bases unmatched to any gene: 10. Per germline, CDR1 KGHSH and CDR2 LQKENI.

This chain's CDR3 is CASSFNRGPWGYTF. As DNA, the CDR3 is TGTGCCAGCAGTTTTAATAGGGGGCCGTGGGGCTACACCTTC. V is TRBV27 and J is TRBJ1-2; TRBD1 aligns across 7 bases. Trimming removed 3 bases from V and 8 bases from J; junction bases left unmatched: 9. The V gene's germline CDR1 is MNHEY and CDR2 SMNVEV (reference sequence). CDR3 length equals 14 residues.

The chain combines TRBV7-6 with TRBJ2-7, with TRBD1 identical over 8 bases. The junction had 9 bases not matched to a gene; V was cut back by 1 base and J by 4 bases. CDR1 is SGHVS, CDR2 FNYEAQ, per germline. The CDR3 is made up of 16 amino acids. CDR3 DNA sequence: TGTGCCAGCAGCTTAGGGGGGACAGGCGGTGGGTACGAGCAGTACTTC. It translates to CASSLGGTGGGYEQYF. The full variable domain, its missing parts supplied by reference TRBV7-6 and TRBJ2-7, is GAGVSQSPRYKVTKRGQDVALRCDPISGHVSLYWYRQALGQGPEFLTYFNYEAQQDKSGLPNDRFSAERPEGSISTLTIQRTEQRDSAMYRCASSLGGTGGGYEQYFGPGTRLTVT.

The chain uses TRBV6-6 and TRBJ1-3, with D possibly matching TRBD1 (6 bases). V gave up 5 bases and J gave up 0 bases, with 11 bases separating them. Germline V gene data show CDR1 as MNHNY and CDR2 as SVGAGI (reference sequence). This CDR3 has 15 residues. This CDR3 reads CASSPGGNSGNTIYF. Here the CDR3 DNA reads TGTGCCAGCAGTCCGGGGGGCAACTCTGGAAACACCATATATTTT.

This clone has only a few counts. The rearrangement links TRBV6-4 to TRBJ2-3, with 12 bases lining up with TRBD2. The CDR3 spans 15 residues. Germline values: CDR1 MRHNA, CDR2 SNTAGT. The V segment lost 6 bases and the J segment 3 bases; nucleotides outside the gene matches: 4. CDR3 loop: CASSSTSGSTDTQYF. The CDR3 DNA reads TGTGCCAGCAGCTCGACTAGCGGGAGTACAGATACGCAGTATTTT.

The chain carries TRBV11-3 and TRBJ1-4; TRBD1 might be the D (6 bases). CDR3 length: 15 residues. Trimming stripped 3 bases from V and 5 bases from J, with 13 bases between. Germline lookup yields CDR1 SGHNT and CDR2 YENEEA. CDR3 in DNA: TGTGCCAGCAGCTTGACACCGGGACAAAATGAAAAACTGTTTTTT. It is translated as CASSLTPGQNEKLFF.

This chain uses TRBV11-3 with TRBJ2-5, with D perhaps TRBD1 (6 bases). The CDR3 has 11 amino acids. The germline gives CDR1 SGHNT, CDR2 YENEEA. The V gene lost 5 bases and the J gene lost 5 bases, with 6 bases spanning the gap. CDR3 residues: CASSRGETQYF. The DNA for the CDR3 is TGTGCCAGCAGCAGGGGGGAGACCCAGTACTTC.

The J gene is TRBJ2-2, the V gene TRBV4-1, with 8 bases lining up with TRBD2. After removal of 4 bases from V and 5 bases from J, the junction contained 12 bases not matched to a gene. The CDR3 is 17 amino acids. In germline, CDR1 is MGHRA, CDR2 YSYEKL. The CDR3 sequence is CASSPRGGGWSTGELFF. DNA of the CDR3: TGCGCCAGCAGCCCCCGCGGCGGGGGGTGGTCAACCGGGGAGCTGTTTTTT.

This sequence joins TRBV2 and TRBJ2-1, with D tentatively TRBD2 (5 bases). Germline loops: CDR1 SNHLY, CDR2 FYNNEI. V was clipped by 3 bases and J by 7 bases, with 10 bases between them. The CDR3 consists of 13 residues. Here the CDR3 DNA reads TGTGCCAGCAGTGAGAGAGAGCGGAATGAGCAGTTCTTC. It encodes CASSERERNEQFF. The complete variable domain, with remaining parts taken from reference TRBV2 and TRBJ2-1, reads EPEVTQTPSHQVTQMGQEVILRCVPISNHLYFYWYRQILGQKVEFLVSFYNNEISEKSEIFDDQFSVERPDGSNFTLKIRSTKLEDSAMYFCASSERERNEQFFGPGTRLTVL.

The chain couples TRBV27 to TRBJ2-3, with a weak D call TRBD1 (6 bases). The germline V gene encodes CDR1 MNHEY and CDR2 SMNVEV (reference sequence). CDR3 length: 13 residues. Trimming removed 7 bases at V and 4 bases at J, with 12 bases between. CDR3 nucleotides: TGTGCCAGCAATCAACAGGGTGCAGATACGCAGTATTTT. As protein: CASNQQGADTQYF.

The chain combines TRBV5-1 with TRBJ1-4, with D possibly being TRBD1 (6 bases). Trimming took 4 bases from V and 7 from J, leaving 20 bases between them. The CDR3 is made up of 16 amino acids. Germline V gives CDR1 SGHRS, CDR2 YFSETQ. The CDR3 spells CASSRWGGRRAEKLFF. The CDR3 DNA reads TGCGCCAGCAGCCGCTGGGGGGGGCGACGAGCTGAAAAACTGTTTTTT. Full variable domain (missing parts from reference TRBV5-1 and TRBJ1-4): KAGVTQTPRYLIKTRGQQVTLSCSPISGHRSVSWYQQTPGQGLQFLFEYFSETQRNKGNFPGRFSGRQFSNSRSEMNVSTLELGDSALYLCASSRWGGRRAEKLFFGSGTQLSVL.

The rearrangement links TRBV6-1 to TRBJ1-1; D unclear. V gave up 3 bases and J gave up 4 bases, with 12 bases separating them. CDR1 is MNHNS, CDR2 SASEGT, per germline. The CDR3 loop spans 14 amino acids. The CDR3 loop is CASSDRLIVTEAFF. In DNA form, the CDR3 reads TGTGCCAGCAGTGACAGGTTGATTGTCACTGAAGCTTTCTTT.

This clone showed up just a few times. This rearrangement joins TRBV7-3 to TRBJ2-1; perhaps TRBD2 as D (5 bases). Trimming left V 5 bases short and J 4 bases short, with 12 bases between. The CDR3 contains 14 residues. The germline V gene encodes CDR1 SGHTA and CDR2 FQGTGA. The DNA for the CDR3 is TGTGCCAGCAGCGCAACGGGAACGTACAATGAGCAGTTCTTC. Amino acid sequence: CASSATGTYNEQFF.

CDR3 loop: CASSDSPAGGGTDTQYF. CDR3 DNA: TGTGCCAGCAGTGACTCGCCAGCGGGAGGTGGGACAGATACGCAGTATTTT. This chain links TRBV6-4 with TRBJ2-3, with TRBD2 identical over 9 bases. V was clipped by 0 bases and J by 3 bases; unmatched bases: 7. The V gene's germline CDR1 is MRHNA and CDR2 SNTAGT. The CDR3 is made up of 17 amino acids.

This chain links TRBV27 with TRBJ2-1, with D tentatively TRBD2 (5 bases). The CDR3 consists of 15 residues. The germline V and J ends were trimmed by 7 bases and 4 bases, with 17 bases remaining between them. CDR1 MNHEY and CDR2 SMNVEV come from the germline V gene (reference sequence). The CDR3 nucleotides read TGTGCCAGCAACGTGGTGGGAGCCGGTTACAATGAGCAGTTCTTC. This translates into CASNVVGAGYNEQFF.

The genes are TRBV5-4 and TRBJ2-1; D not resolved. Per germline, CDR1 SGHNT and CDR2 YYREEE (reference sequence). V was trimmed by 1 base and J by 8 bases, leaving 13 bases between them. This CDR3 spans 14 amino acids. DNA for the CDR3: TGTGCCAGCAGCTTGTCTCGGGTCTTGGATGAGCAGTTCTTC. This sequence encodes CASSLSRVLDEQFF. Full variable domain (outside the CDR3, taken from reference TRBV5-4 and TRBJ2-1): ETGVTQSPTHLIKTRGQQVTLRCSSQSGHNTVSWYQQALGQGPQFIFQYYREEENGRGNFPPRFSGLQFPNYSSELNVNALELDDSALYLCASSLSRVLDEQFFGPGTRLTVL.

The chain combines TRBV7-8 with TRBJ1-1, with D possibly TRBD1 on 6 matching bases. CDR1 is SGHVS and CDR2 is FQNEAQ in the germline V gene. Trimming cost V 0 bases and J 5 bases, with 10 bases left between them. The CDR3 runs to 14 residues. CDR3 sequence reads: CASSLAAGETEAFF. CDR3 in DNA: TGTGCCAGCAGCTTAGCGGCAGGGGAAACTGAAGCTTTCTTT.

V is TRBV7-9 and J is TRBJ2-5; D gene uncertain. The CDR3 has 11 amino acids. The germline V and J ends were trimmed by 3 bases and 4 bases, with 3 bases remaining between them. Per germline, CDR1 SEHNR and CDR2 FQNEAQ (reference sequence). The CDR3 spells CASSFRETQYF. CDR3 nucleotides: TGTGCCAGCAGCTTCAGAGAGACCCAGTACTTC.

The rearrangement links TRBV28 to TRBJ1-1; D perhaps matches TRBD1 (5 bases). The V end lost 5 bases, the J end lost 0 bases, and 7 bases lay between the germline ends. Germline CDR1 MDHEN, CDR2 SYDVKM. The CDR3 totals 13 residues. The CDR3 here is CASSLTVNTEAFF. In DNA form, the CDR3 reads TGTGCCAGCAGTCTGACAGTGAACACTGAAGCTTTCTTT.

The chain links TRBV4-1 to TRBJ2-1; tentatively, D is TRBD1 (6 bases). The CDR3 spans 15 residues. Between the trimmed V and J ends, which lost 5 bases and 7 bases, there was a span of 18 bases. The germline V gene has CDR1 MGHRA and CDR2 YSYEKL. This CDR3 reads CASSNPAKGTNEQFF. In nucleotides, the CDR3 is TGCGCCAGCAGCAACCCTGCCAAAGGGACAAATGAGCAGTTCTTC.

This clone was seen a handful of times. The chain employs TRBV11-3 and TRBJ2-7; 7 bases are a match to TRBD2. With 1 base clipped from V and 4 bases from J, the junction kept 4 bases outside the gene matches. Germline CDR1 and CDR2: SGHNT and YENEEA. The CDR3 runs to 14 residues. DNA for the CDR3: TGTGCCAGCAGCTTAGTAACTAGCGCGTACGAGCAGTACTTC. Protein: CASSLVTSAYEQYF. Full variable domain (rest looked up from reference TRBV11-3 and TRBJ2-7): EAGVVQSPRYKIIEKKQPVAFWCNPISGHNTLYWYLQNLGQGPELLIRYENEEAVDDSQLPKDRFSAERLKGVDSTLKIQPAELGDSAVYLCASSLVTSAYEQYFGPGTRLTVT.

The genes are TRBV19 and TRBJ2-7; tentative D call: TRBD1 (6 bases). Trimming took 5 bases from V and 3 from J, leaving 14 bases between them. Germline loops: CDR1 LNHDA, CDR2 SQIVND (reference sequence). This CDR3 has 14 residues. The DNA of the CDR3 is TGTGCCAGTAGTTCCTTACAGGGATTCTACGAGCAGTACTTC. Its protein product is CASSSLQGFYEQYF.

CDR3 coding DNA: TGTGCCTGGAGAGACGGACTAGCGCGAACAGATACGCAGTATTTT. Protein product: CAWRDGLARTDTQYF. The chain combines TRBV30 with TRBJ2-3; 9 bases line up with TRBD2. This CDR3 has 15 amino acids. J was trimmed by 3 bases and V by 3 bases; bases with no gene match: 7. Germline V gene data show CDR1 as GTSNPN and CDR2 as SVGIG (reference sequence).

Here the CDR3 reads CASSTAGTGGNTIYF. The CDR3 DNA is TGTGCCAGCAGCACCGCCGGGACAGGGGGAAACACCATATATTTT. The genes are TRBV5-5 and TRBJ1-3; 9 nucleotides match TRBD1. The CDR3 spans 15 residues. J was trimmed by 4 bases and V by 4 bases; bases with no gene match: 6. Germline-derived CDR1 and CDR2 are SGHKS and YYEKEE (reference sequence).

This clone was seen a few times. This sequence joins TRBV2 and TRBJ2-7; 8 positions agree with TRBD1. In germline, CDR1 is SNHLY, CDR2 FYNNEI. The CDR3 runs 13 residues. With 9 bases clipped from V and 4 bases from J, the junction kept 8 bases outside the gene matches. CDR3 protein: CARSDREKYEQYF. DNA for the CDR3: TGTGCCAGATCGGACAGGGAAAAATACGAGCAGTACTTC.

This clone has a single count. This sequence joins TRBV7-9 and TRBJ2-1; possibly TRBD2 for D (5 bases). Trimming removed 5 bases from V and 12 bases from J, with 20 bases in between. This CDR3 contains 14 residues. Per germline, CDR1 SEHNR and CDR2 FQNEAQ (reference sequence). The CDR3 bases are TGTGCCAGCAGCCTCCTAGAGGGCTTTTCGCTGCAGTTCTTC. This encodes CASSLLEGFSLQFF.

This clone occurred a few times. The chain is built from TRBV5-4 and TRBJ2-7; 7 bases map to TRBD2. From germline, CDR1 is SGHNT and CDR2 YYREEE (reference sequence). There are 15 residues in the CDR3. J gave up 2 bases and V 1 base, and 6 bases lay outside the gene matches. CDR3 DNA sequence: TGTGCCAGCAGCTTGAGCCTAGCGGATACCTACGAGCAGTACTTC. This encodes CASSLSLADTYEQYF.

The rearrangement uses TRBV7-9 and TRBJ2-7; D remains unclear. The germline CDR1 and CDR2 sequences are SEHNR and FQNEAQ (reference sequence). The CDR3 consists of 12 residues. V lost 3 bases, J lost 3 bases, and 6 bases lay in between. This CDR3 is CASSFSLYEQYF. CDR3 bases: TGTGCCAGCAGCTTCTCTCTCTACGAGCAGTACTTC.

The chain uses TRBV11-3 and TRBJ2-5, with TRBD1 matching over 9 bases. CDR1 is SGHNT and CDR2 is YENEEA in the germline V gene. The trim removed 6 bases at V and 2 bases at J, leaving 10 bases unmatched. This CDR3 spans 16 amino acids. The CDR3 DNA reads TGTGCCAGCAGTCCAACAGGGGGCCGAGTGCAAGAGACCCAGTACTTC. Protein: CASSPTGGRVQETQYF.

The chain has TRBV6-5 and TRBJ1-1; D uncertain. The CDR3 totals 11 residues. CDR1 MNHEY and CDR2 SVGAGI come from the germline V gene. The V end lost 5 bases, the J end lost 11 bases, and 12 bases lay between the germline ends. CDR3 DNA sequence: TGTGCCAGCAGTGGAAACCCGGGGGCTTTCTTT. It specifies CASSGNPGAFF.